The 10 T cell receptor beta chains below come from one sample, sequenced in a study of T-cell reconstitution after alpha-beta-depleted transplantation in children. As it was prepared, the TCRbeta library received unique molecular identifiers. Each CDR3 protein is one row after TCRdb ran MiXCR on the PCR reads. This sample has about 280,000 distinct CDR3 sequences, with roughly 12% found just once. The sample was peripheral blood, taken 180 days after TCRalphabeta/CD19-depleted stem cell transplant. Receptors were obtained from a male patient between 2 and 15 years old who had a stem cell transplant for chronic granulomatous disease, so the T cells may come from the graft donor.

This clonotype was recorded at least ten times. This chain joins TRBV5-1 and TRBJ2-1, with a weak D call TRBD2 (6 bases). Germline CDR1 SGHRS, CDR2 YFSETQ. V was clipped by 4 bases and J by 2 bases, with 13 bases between them. The CDR3 is 15 amino acids. The DNA of the CDR3 is TGCGCCAGCAGCGCAAGGGACTTGCCCTACAATGAGCAGTTCTTC. Translated, it gives CASSARDLPYNEQFF.

Many counts were recorded for this clonotype. V usage is TRBV29-1 and J usage is TRBJ2-3; 8 nucleotides agree with TRBD2. The trim removed 3 bases at V and 5 bases at J, leaving 7 bases unmatched. The CDR3 length is 14 residues. Germline CDR1 and CDR2: SQVTM and ANQGSEA. The CDR3 region is CSVDGREVVDTQYF. The CDR3 nucleotides are TGCAGCGTTGATGGGCGGGAGGTAGTAGATACGCAGTATTTT.

This clonotype came up many times. This chain links TRBV29-1 with TRBJ2-5; a possible D gene is TRBD1 (5 bases). The CDR3 loop spans 11 amino acids. Germline loops: CDR1 SQVTM, CDR2 ANQGSEA. Trimming took 3 bases from V and 5 from J, leaving 7 bases between them. CDR3 DNA: TGCAGCGTTGAGGGGCACGAGACCCAGTACTTC. Amino acid sequence: CSVEGHETQYF.

This clonotype was observed at least ten times. The chain links TRBV6-8 to TRBJ2-2; TRBD2 matches at 8 bases. Germline assignment: CDR1 MNHGY and CDR2 SAAAGT. V lost 8 bases, J lost 6 bases, and 11 bases stayed unmatched. The CDR3 length is 15 residues. CDR3 sequence: CASSEWREEAGELFF. The CDR3, as DNA: TGTGCCAGCTCGGAGTGGCGGGAGGAGGCCGGGGAGCTGTTTTTT.

This clonotype turned up a few times. The chain carries TRBV18 and TRBJ2-5; D gene uncertain. Trimming removed 4 bases at V and 4 bases at J, with 13 bases between. CDR1 and CDR2 from the germline V gene are KGHSH and LQKENI. This CDR3 contains 14 residues. CDR3 sequence: CASSRPNLVETQYF. The DNA for the CDR3 is TGTGCCAGCTCACGCCCGAACTTAGTAGAGACCCAGTACTTC.

This clonotype came up many times. This chain links TRBV5-1 with TRBJ2-7, with 15 bases identical to TRBD2. CDR1 is SGHRS, CDR2 YFSETQ, per germline. Losses at the gene ends were 3 bases for V and 3 bases for J; bases not matched to a gene: 4. The CDR3 extends over 16 amino acids. The CDR3 spells CASSSSGLAGGYEQYF. The CDR3 nucleotides are TGCGCCAGCAGCTCCTCGGGACTAGCGGGAGGCTACGAGCAGTACTTC.

Turning to this clonotype: At one of its ends the junction is not consistent with the germline gene, which may arise from a read error. The CDR3, as DNA: TGTGCCAGCCGAGGACTGAACTCCTATAATTCACCCCTCCCCTTT. This gives the protein CASRGLNSYNSPLPF. This chain uses TRBV25-1 with TRBJ1-6; D is uncertain. CDR1 and CDR2 from the germline V gene are MGHDK and SYGVNS. There are 15 residues in the CDR3.

The chain employs TRBV6-5 and TRBJ1-2, with no clear D. The CDR3 consists of 16 residues. Trimming took 3 bases from V and 4 from J, leaving 18 bases between them. The V gene's germline CDR1 is MNHEY and CDR2 SVGAGI. The CDR3 coding sequence is TGTGCCAGCAGTTATTCATCCCTCCAAGCTTTCTATGGCTACACCTTC. This translates into CASSYSSLQAFYGYTF.

Many counts were recorded for this clonotype. The V call is TRBV3-1, the J call TRBJ2-7; D is perhaps TRBD1 (6 bases). The length of the CDR3 is 15 residues. Germline CDR1 and CDR2: LGHDT and YNNKEL (reference sequence). V was clipped by 3 bases and J by 2 bases, with 14 bases between them. The CDR3 is CASSHATGIPYEQYF. The CDR3 bases are TGTGCCAGCAGCCACGCAACAGGGATTCCCTACGAGCAGTACTTC.

This clonotype was observed many times. The chain employs TRBV6-2 or TRBV6-3 and TRBJ2-7; D ambiguous. Trimming took 8 bases from V and 1 from J, leaving 18 bases between them. CDR3 length: 15 residues. Germline V gives CDR1 MNHEY, CDR2 SVGEGT. The CDR3 region is CASLWRHLGSYEQYF. Written as DNA, the CDR3 is TGTGCCAGCCTATGGAGACATTTGGGATCCTACGAGCAGTACTTC.